Following are 28 T cell receptor beta chains from one sample sequenced in a study of Ad26.COV2.S vaccination and SARS-CoV-2 variants. The treatment was: around 19 received Ad26.COV2.S at low or high dose, single or two shots; several received placebo; per-sample allocation not given. The investigators took samples on day 63 after the first vaccine or placebo injection. The assay was immunoSEQ multiplex PCR, and TCRdb's table has in-frame clones only and misses some. The table lists a few hundred thousand clones, about nine tenths of them singletons. The input for sequencing was peripheral blood, taken in a trial of Ad26.COV2.S vaccine versus placebo. All receptors come from a person aged 18-65 years who received the Ad26.COV2.S COVID-19 vaccine or a placebo.

The gene calls are TRBV7-9 and TRBJ1-6; 7 positions agree with TRBD1. The CDR3 has 15 amino acids. V was clipped by 5 bases and J by 8 bases; unmatched bases: 9. Germline V lookup: CDR1 SEHNR, CDR2 FQNEAQ (reference sequence). CDR3 amino acids: CASSPPGGRDSPLHF. In nucleotides, the CDR3 is TGTGCCAGCAGCCCCCCAGGGGGGCGCGATTCACCCCTCCACTTT.

In the case of this clone: The same CDR3 also results from other DNA sequences found in this sample. This rearrangement joins TRBV27 to TRBJ1-2; perhaps TRBD1 as D (6 bases). Germline V gives CDR1 MNHEY, CDR2 SMNVEV (reference sequence). The CDR3 totals 14 residues. With 0 bases removed from V and 4 bases from J, the gap between germline ends came to 9 bases. CDR3 DNA: TGTGCCAGCAGTTTATCGGCCAGGGGCTATGGCTACACCTTC. As protein: CASSLSARGYGYTF.

V and J are TRBV30 and TRBJ2-7; perhaps D is TRBD1 or TRBD2 (5 bases each). The germline V gene has CDR1 GTSNPN and CDR2 SVGIG (reference sequence). V lost 3 bases and J lost 0, with 15 bases in between. The CDR3 runs to 15 residues. The CDR3 coding sequence is TGTGCCTGGAGCGTCCGAGGGGTTTTCTCCTACGAGCAGTACTTC. Translation: CAWSVRGVFSYEQYF.

The chain is built from TRBV6-5 and TRBJ1-3; D uncertain. The length of the CDR3 is 15 residues. CDR1 MNHEY and CDR2 SVGAGI come from the germline V gene. V was trimmed by 2 bases and J by 3 bases, leaving 11 bases between them. Here the CDR3 reads CASSYDRTSGNTIYF. For the CDR3, the DNA is TGTGCCAGCAGTTACGACCGGACTAGTGGAAACACCATATATTTT.

The V gene is TRBV19, the J gene TRBJ2-7; 16 positions match TRBD2. Germline values: CDR1 LNHDA, CDR2 SQIVND (reference sequence). The CDR3 runs to 17 residues. J lost 1 base, V lost 6 bases, and 6 bases had no gene match. CDR3 sequence (DNA): TGTGCCAGTAGCGGGACTAGCGGGGGGGCCGATTCCTACGAGCAGTACTTC. Its translation: CASSGTSGGADSYEQYF.

The chain uses TRBV5-1 and TRBJ1-1; 9 nucleotides match TRBD1. Germline V CDR1 and CDR2: SGHRS, YFSETQ. J was trimmed by 3 bases and V by 5 bases; bases with no gene match: 8. This CDR3 region has 15 residues. The CDR3 spells CASSLTGGGDTEAFF. The CDR3 DNA sequence: TGCGCCAGCAGTTTAACAGGGGGCGGGGACACTGAAGCTTTCTTT.

The CDR3 DNA reads as TGTGCCTGGAGTGTTGTACTATTCACAGATACGCAGTATTTT. Its translation: CAWSVVLFTDTQYF. V and J are TRBV30 and TRBJ2-3; D call uncertain. This CDR3 region has 14 residues. Germline V gene lookup returns CDR1 GTSNPN and CDR2 SVGIG (reference sequence). V was trimmed by 0 bases and J by 2 bases, leaving 9 bases between them.

CDR3 in amino acids: CASGTGTGKNIQYF. The DNA for the CDR3 is TGTGCTAGTGGGACCGGGACAGGGAAAAACATTCAGTACTTC. This chain uses TRBV12-5 with TRBJ2-4; TRBD1 matches at 9 bases. The CDR3 loop spans 14 amino acids. In germline, CDR1 is LGHNT, CDR2 FRNRAP. V was pared by 6 bases and J by 4 bases, with 4 bases of the junction left unmatched.

The chain couples TRBV6-2 or TRBV6-3 to TRBJ1-3, with D unresolved. Per the germline V gene, CDR1 is MNHEY and CDR2 is SVGEGT. This CDR3 region has 12 residues. The V gene lost 6 bases and the J gene lost 3 bases, with 6 bases spanning the gap. CDR3 protein: CASSNHGNTIYF. The DNA of the CDR3 is TGTGCCAGCAGCAACCATGGAAACACCATATATTTT.

V and J are TRBV3-1 (or the pseudogene TRBV3-2) and TRBJ1-1, with 9 bases that match TRBD1. There are 15 residues in the CDR3. Germline loops: CDR1 LGHDT, CDR2 YNNKEL (reference sequence). Losses at the gene ends were 2 bases for V and 4 bases for J; bases not matched to a gene: 5. The CDR3 is CASSQTGQGFTEAFF. DNA of the CDR3: TGTGCCAGCAGCCAAACGGGACAGGGCTTCACTGAAGCTTTCTTT.

The chain recombines TRBV5-4 with TRBJ1-1; D might be TRBD1 (6 bases). The germline V and J ends were trimmed by 4 bases and 4 bases, with 11 bases remaining between them. This CDR3 spans 13 amino acids. Germline V gives CDR1 SGHNT, CDR2 YYREEE (reference sequence). The CDR3 spells CASSTTDSTEAFF. CDR3 nucleotide sequence: TGTGCCAGCAGCACGACGGACAGCACTGAAGCTTTCTTT. Based on the CDR3 plus reference TRBV5-4 and TRBJ1-1, the full variable domain is ETGVTQSPTHLIKTRGQQVTLRCSSQSGHNTVSWYQQALGQGPQFIFQYYREEENGRGNFPPRFSGLQFPNYSSELNVNALELDDSALYLCASSTTDSTEAFFGQGTRLTVV.

V and J are TRBV27 and TRBJ2-7, with 8 bases aligning to TRBD1. The CDR3 length is 15 residues. Germline CDR1 and CDR2: MNHEY and SMNVEV (reference sequence). V lost 3 bases to trimming and J lost 4 bases; unmatched junction nucleotides: 8. Here the CDR3 DNA reads TGTGCCAGCAGTTTGCCCGGGACAGGCTCGTACGAGCAGTACTTC. Its protein product is CASSLPGTGSYEQYF.

The chain joins TRBV4-3 to TRBJ1-3; D remains unclear. The length of the CDR3 is 15 residues. Germline CDR1 reads LGHNA; CDR2 reads YSLEER. Trimming took off 0 bases at V and 4 bases at J, with 10 bases between the two ends. The CDR3 nucleotides are TGCGCCAGCAGCCAAGATCCGGGCATAGGAAACACCATATATTTT. Its protein is CASSQDPGIGNTIYF.

V and J are TRBV12-5 and TRBJ2-2; TRBD2 aligns across 11 bases. This CDR3 has 16 amino acids. The V segment lost 6 bases and the J segment 4 bases; nucleotides outside the gene matches: 7. From germline, CDR1 is LGHNT and CDR2 FRNRAP. The CDR3 nucleotides read TGTGCTAGTGGCTCCCCTAGCGGGGGGCTCACCGGGGAGCTGTTTTTT. Its protein is CASGSPSGGLTGELFF. The variable domain in full, with the rest retrieved from reference TRBV12-5 and TRBJ2-2, is DARVTQTPRHKVTEMGQEVTMRCQPILGHNTVFWYRQTMMQGLELLAYFRNRAPLDDSGMPKDRFSAEMPDATLATLKIQPSEPRDSAVYFCASGSPSGGLTGELFFGEGSRLTVL.

The rearrangement joins TRBV30 to TRBJ1-2; no clear D gene. The CDR3 length is 12 residues. Deletions cut 4 bases from V and 7 bases from J, with 13 bases between. Germline V lookup: CDR1 GTSNPN, CDR2 SVGIG (reference sequence). CDR3 region: CAWMIGEGGYTF. CDR3 nucleotide sequence: TGTGCCTGGATGATCGGGGAGGGTGGCTACACCTTC.

This chain joins TRBV2 and TRBJ2-2; D is unresolved. V lost 5 bases and J lost 6, with 7 bases in between. This CDR3 has 12 residues. Germline V gene lookup returns CDR1 SNHLY and CDR2 FYNNEI. CDR3 sequence (DNA): TGTGCCAGCAGTCTAGGGCCCGGGGAGCTGTTTTTT. Its protein is CASSLGPGELFF.

The V gene is TRBV4-1, the J gene TRBJ1-2, with D perhaps TRBD1 (5 bases). This CDR3 region has 14 residues. V was clipped by 4 bases and J by 5 bases, with 14 bases between them. Germline lookup yields CDR1 MGHRA and CDR2 YSYEKL. The CDR3 loop is CASSPDTMRYGYTF. The CDR3 DNA follows: TGCGCCAGCAGCCCGGACACGATGAGGTATGGCTACACCTTC.

J is TRBJ2-1 and V is TRBV5-1; 9 bases are a match to TRBD1. V lost 5 bases and J lost 8; bases outside the gene matches: 11. CDR3 size: 15 residues. The germline V gene has CDR1 SGHRS and CDR2 YFSETQ. The CDR3 DNA reads TGCGCCAGCAGAAGGGACAGGGTGGGTGCGGATGAGCAGTTCTTC. Translating it yields CASRRDRVGADEQFF. The full variable domain, in which reference TRBV5-1 and TRBJ2-1 provide the parts outside the CDR3, is KAGVTQTPRYLIKTRGQQVTLSCSPISGHRSVSWYQQTPGQGLQFLFEYFSETQRNKGNFPGRFSGRQFSNSRSEMNVSTLELGDSALYLCASRRDRVGADEQFFGPGTRLTVL.

The chain links TRBV30 to TRBJ1-6; D uncertain. Germline V gene data show CDR1 as GTSNPN and CDR2 as SVGIG (reference sequence). Deletions cut 2 bases from V and 14 bases from J, with 13 bases between. The CDR3 covers 12 residues. CDR3 loop: CAWSPHGESLHF. Written as DNA, the CDR3 is TGTGCCTGGAGTCCTCACGGAGAGTCCCTCCACTTT.

Worth noting for this clone: A junction end diverges from the germline sequence, so it may reflect a read error. The chain's CDR3 is CASQISSGVNNERFF. As DNA, the CDR3 is TGTGCCAGCCAAATTTCTAGCGGGGTCAACAATGAGCGGTTCTTC. The chain joins TRBV6-4 to TRBJ2-1; 9 bases map to TRBD2. The germline gives CDR1 MRHNA, CDR2 SNTAGT. This CDR3 has 15 amino acids.

This sequence joins TRBV7-9 and TRBJ2-3; 11 nucleotides match TRBD1. J was trimmed by 4 bases and V by 7 bases; bases with no gene match: 10. The CDR3 contains 16 residues. Germline CDR1 and CDR2: SEHNR and FQNEAQ (reference sequence). The CDR3 DNA sequence: TGTGCCAGCACTCATTTGGGACAGGGGGTCGCAGATACGCAGTATTTT. As protein: CASTHLGQGVADTQYF.

V usage is TRBV3-1 (or the pseudogene TRBV3-2) and J usage is TRBJ2-7; D is undetermined. Germline CDR1 reads LGHDT; CDR2 reads YNNKEL (reference sequence). Trimming pared 1 base from V and 4 bases from J, leaving 8 bases between. This CDR3 is built from 13 residues. The CDR3 DNA reads TGTGCCAGCAGCCAAGCAGTTGGATACGAGCAGTACTTC. Its protein product is CASSQAVGYEQYF.

The genes are TRBV7-9 and TRBJ1-4; the D gene is possibly TRBD1 (5 bases). Deletions cut 3 bases from V and 8 bases from J, with 13 bases between. CDR3 length equals 14 residues. Germline-derived CDR1 and CDR2 are SEHNR and FQNEAQ (reference sequence). This CDR3 reads CASSFPGGEEKLFF. In DNA form, the CDR3 reads TGTGCCAGCAGCTTCCCGGGGGGAGAAGAAAAACTGTTTTTT. The full variable domain, rest sourced from reference TRBV7-9 and TRBJ1-4, is DTGVSQNPRHKITKRGQNVTFRCDPISEHNRLYWYRQTLGQGPEFLTYFQNEAQLEKSRLLSDRFSAERPKGSFSTLEIQRTEQGDSAMYLCASSFPGGEEKLFFGSGTQLSVL.

This chain connects TRBV11-2 to TRBJ2-3; TRBD1 aligns across 7 bases. CDR1 and CDR2 from the germline V gene are SGHAT and FQNNGV. V shed 5 bases and J 0 bases; nucleotides not matched to a gene: 5. CDR3 size: 15 residues. The CDR3 protein is CASSPQGYSTDTQYF. The DNA for the CDR3 is TGTGCCAGCAGCCCACAGGGGTACAGCACAGATACGCAGTATTTT.

The rearrangement joins TRBV3-1 (or the pseudogene TRBV3-2) to TRBJ1-1; no clear D gene. The CDR3 consists of 13 residues. Germline V gene data show CDR1 as LGHDT and CDR2 as YNNKEL (reference sequence). The germline V and J ends were trimmed by 4 bases and 3 bases, with 9 bases remaining between them. DNA for the CDR3: TGTGCCAGCAGCCCAGGATATGACACTGAAGCTTTCTTT. Translation gives CASSPGYDTEAFF.

This sequence joins TRBV29-1 and TRBJ2-2; the D call may be TRBD1 or TRBD2 (5 bases each). CDR3 length equals 15 residues. Trimming took off 6 bases at V and 6 bases at J, with 20 bases between the two ends. Germline V gene data show CDR1 as SQVTM and CDR2 as ANQGSEA. The CDR3 protein is CSVQLMGTGPGELFF. As DNA, the CDR3 is TGCAGCGTGCAGTTGATGGGTACGGGGCCCGGGGAGCTGTTTTTT.

This clone is a singleton in its sample. The chain uses TRBV19 and TRBJ2-2, with D perhaps being TRBD1 or TRBD2 (5 bases each). Trimming took off 7 bases at V and 3 bases at J, with 15 bases between the two ends. The CDR3 has 15 amino acids. Germline V gene lookup returns CDR1 LNHDA and CDR2 SQIVND (reference sequence). CDR3 in DNA: TGTGCCAGTATAGGGGCCCCGAGGGACACCGGGGAGCTGTTTTTT. Encoded protein: CASIGAPRDTGELFF.

The chain employs TRBV5-1 and TRBJ2-1; D not certain. Germline CDR1 and CDR2: SGHRS and YFSETQ. V was trimmed by 0 bases and J by 15 bases, leaving 13 bases between them. The CDR3 contains 12 residues. The CDR3 spells CASSLEQVSWFF. The CDR3 DNA reads as TGCGCCAGCAGCTTGGAGCAGGTGAGCTGGTTCTTC.